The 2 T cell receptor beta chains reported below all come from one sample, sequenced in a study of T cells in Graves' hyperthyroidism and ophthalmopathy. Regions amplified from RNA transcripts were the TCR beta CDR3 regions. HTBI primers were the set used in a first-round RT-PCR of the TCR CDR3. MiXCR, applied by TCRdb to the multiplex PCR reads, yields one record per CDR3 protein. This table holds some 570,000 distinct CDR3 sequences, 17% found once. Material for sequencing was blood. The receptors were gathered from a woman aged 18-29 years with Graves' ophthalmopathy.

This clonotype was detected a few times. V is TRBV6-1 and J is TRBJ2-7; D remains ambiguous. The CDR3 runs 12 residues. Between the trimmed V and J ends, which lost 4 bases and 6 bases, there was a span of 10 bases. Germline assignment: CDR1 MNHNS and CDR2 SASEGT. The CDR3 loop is CASSALSSEQYF. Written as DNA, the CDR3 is TGTGCCAGCAGTGCCCTTAGTAGCGAGCAGTACTTC.

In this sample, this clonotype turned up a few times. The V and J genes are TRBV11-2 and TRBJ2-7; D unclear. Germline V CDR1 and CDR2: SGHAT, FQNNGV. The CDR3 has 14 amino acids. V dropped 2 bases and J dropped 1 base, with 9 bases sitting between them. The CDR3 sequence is CASSLPRSSYEQYF. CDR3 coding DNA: TGTGCCAGCAGCTTACCTAGATCGTCCTACGAGCAGTACTTC.